This TCR beta chain was retrieved from a study of radiotherapy plus CTLA-4 blockade in lung cancer. The CDR3 runs 13 residues. Germline loops: CDR1 MNHEY, CDR2 SMNVEV (reference sequence). The V gene end was trimmed by 6 bases and the J gene end by 5 bases; junction bases not matched to a gene: 4. Clones were read by immunoSEQ multiplex PCR, and TCRdb kept only the in-frame ones, dropping some. The data contain 95,000 to 150,000 clones, 85% to 90% of them seen just once; the ten biggest clones take up over 6%. About this clone itself: The antigen remains unidentified.

General study points: Early blood T cell clone dynamics reportedly forecast response best, with interferon-beta. Researchers report tumor-derived TCR clones expanding in blood after radiotherapy plus ipilimumab.

The V call is TRBV27, the J call TRBJ1-1; the match to TRBD1 covers 9 bases. The source is a human donor with non-small cell lung cancer that progressed on radiotherapy plus ipilimumab. Sample: peripheral blood, taken from a patient treated with radiotherapy plus ipilimumab. CDR3 region: CASRTGGRTEAFF. DNA of the CDR3: TGTGCCAGCAGGACAGGGGGAAGGACTGAAGCTTTCTTT.